Each of the 15 T cell receptor beta chains below was sequenced from the same sample in a study of blood T cell repertoires in COVID-19. This table comes from immunoSEQ multiplex PCR, and its TCRdb copy is limited to in-frame clones, with some not included. The table shows about 120,000 clones, with 85% to 90% occurring only once. Sequencing was performed on peripheral blood. The receptors were sampled from a woman aged 45 to 65 with acute or convalescent COVID-19.

The chain uses TRBV19 and TRBJ1-2; D possibly corresponds to TRBD1 (5 bases). This CDR3 spans 14 amino acids. V was pared by 3 bases and J by 5 bases, with 13 bases between. Looked up from germline, CDR1 is LNHDA and CDR2 is SQIVND (reference sequence). The CDR3 nucleotides read TGTGCCAGTAGTATCAGGGCCCATGGGTATGGCTACACCTTC. Amino acid sequence: CASSIRAHGYGYTF.

V gene TRBV4-1 combines with J gene TRBJ2-5; 8 nucleotides match TRBD1. Germline-derived CDR1 and CDR2 are MGHRA and YSYEKL. This CDR3 comprises 17 residues. Trimming removed 1 base from V and 5 bases from J; junction bases left unmatched: 12. CDR3 residues: CASSQAQRGTGLETQYF. Written as DNA, the CDR3 is TGCGCCAGCAGCCAAGCGCAAAGGGGGACAGGCCTTGAGACCCAGTACTTC.

J is TRBJ1-1 and V is TRBV10-3; 10 bases line up with TRBD1. This CDR3 region has 13 residues. Germline V gene lookup returns CDR1 ENHRY and CDR2 SYGVKD. Trimming took 10 bases from V and 4 from J; bases not matched to a gene: 6. The CDR3 protein is CATDRGGSTEAFF. DNA for the CDR3: TGTGCCACGGACAGGGGGGGGAGCACTGAAGCTTTCTTT.

The chain combines TRBV14 with TRBJ2-3; TRBD1 matches 11 bases. J lost 8 bases, V lost 5 bases, and 9 bases had no gene match. The V gene's germline CDR1 is SGHDN and CDR2 FVKESK. The CDR3 sequence is 15 residues long. This chain's CDR3 is CASSSWTGGIGTQYF. CDR3 in DNA: TGTGCCAGCAGCTCCTGGACAGGGGGCATCGGTACGCAGTATTTT.

J is TRBJ2-3 and V is TRBV4-1; the D is unclear. Trimming took 1 base from V and 10 from J, leaving 24 bases between them. Looked up from germline, CDR1 is MGHRA and CDR2 is YSYEKL. The CDR3 totals 17 residues. The CDR3 loop is CASSQVWSGLVFDAQYF. The CDR3 nucleotides are TGCGCCAGCAGCCAAGTGTGGAGTGGTTTAGTTTTCGACGCGCAGTATTTT.

This clone was counted a single time. V is TRBV7-9 and J is TRBJ2-1; 11 positions match TRBD2. This CDR3 spans 15 amino acids. The J segment lost 10 bases and the V segment lost 6 bases, leaving 11 bases of the junction unmatched. Germline lookup yields CDR1 SEHNR and CDR2 FQNEAQ (reference sequence). The DNA of the CDR3 is TGTGCCAGCAGTTCCGGGACTAGCGGAACGGAAGAGCAGTTCTTC. Protein product: CASSSGTSGTEEQFF.

The chain employs TRBV15 and TRBJ2-6, with D possibly being TRBD2 (6 bases). This CDR3 region has 18 residues. Germline loops: CDR1 LNHNV, CDR2 YYDKDF (reference sequence). V shed 3 bases and J shed 2 bases, with 17 bases lying between them. CDR3 DNA: TGTGCCACCAGCAGCGGGACTCCTCCCTTCGCTGGGGCCAACGTCCTGACTTTC. Amino acid sequence: CATSSGTPPFAGANVLTF.

The chain links TRBV5-1 to TRBJ2-5; 11 positions agree with TRBD2. The CDR3 contains 15 residues. CDR1 is SGHRS and CDR2 is YFSETQ in the germline V gene. Trimming at V came to 0 bases and at J to 5 bases, leaving 3 bases not matched to a gene. The CDR3, as DNA: TGCGCCAGCAGCTTGGGGGGACTAGCGGTGGAGACCCAGTACTTC. Translation gives CASSLGGLAVETQYF.

The genes are TRBV9 and TRBJ1-2, with D possibly being TRBD1 (6 bases). V lost 0 bases to trimming and J lost 7 bases, with 13 bases between them. Germline CDR1 reads SGDLS; CDR2 reads YYNGEE. The CDR3 runs 14 residues. This CDR3 reads CASSVDGGRGGYTF. The CDR3 DNA follows: TGTGCCAGCAGCGTAGACGGGGGGCGCGGTGGCTACACCTTC.

This clone was detected only a few times. The V and J genes are TRBV19 and TRBJ1-2; D remains unclear. Germline values: CDR1 LNHDA, CDR2 SQIVND (reference sequence). The CDR3 contains 14 residues. Trimming pared 7 bases from V and 5 bases from J, leaving 17 bases between. This chain's CDR3 is CASTPRPGSYGYTF. The CDR3 nucleotides read TGTGCCAGTACCCCGAGGCCGGGGTCTTATGGCTACACCTTC.

The V call is TRBV18, the J call TRBJ2-1; 13 bases are shared with TRBD2. V lost 3 bases to trimming and J lost 7 bases; unmatched junction nucleotides: 3. CDR1 KGHSH and CDR2 LQKENI come from the germline V gene. The CDR3 is 15 amino acids. In DNA form, the CDR3 reads TGTGCCAGCTCACCTCCGGGACTAGCGGGGAATGAGCAGTTCTTC. Protein product: CASSPPGLAGNEQFF. Filled out from reference TRBV18 and TRBJ2-1, the complete variable domain reads NAGVMQNPRHLVRRRGQEARLRCSPMKGHSHVYWYRQLPEEGLKFMVYLQKENIIDESGMPKERFSAEFPKEGPSILRIQQVVRGDSAAYFCASSPPGLAGNEQFFGPGTRLTVL.

This clone appeared once. This rearrangement joins TRBV6-5 to TRBJ2-2, with D maybe TRBD2 (7 bases). The germline V gene encodes CDR1 MNHEY and CDR2 SVGAGI. This CDR3 comprises 14 residues. V dropped 7 bases and J dropped 3 bases, with 12 bases sitting between them. The DNA for the CDR3 is TGTGCCAGCACCGGGGGGCTCGACACCGGGGAGCTGTTTTTT. Amino acids: CASTGGLDTGELFF.

The chain uses TRBV2 and TRBJ2-3; maybe TRBD2 (5 bases). This CDR3 has 13 residues. Germline CDR1 SNHLY, CDR2 FYNNEI. Trimming cost V 6 bases and J 0 bases, with 7 bases left between them. In nucleotides, the CDR3 is TGTGCCAGCAGACGGACTAGCACAGATACGCAGTATTTT. It encodes CASRRTSTDTQYF.

The chain is built from TRBV6-5 and TRBJ2-7; tentative D call: TRBD1 (5 bases). Between the trimmed V and J ends, which lost 0 bases and 5 bases, there was a span of 11 bases. Germline-derived CDR1 and CDR2 are MNHEY and SVGAGI. The CDR3 consists of 14 residues. CDR3 DNA sequence: TGTGCCAGCAGTTACTCCCCAGGGCTCAACGAGCAGTACTTC. As protein: CASSYSPGLNEQYF.

This chain links TRBV20-1 with TRBJ1-3, with D possibly being TRBD1 (5 bases). CDR3 size: 11 residues. The V gene's germline CDR1 is DFQATT and CDR2 SNEGSKA (reference sequence). Trimming cost V 0 bases and J 14 bases, with 11 bases left between them. CDR3 DNA: TGCAGTGCTAGAGACGTGGACAACGTATATTTT. Its protein product is CSARDVDNVYF.